Detailed here is one TCR beta chain. Its specificity is not known. The sample comes from a study of shared clonotypes between healthy human individuals. The overall study: Three plates were used per donor for CD4 naive, three for CD4 memory, two for CD8 naive and one for CD8 memory. Study conclusions and caveats: Richness estimates generally favored naive over memory subsets. Non-shared clonotypes displayed generation probabilities falling below those of clonotypes present in all four donors. When naive CD4 clonotypes were compared across several donors, approximately 4.9% were shared.

The table came from immunoSEQ multiplex PCR; TCRdb's copy has only in-frame clones and leaves some out. The table includes around 2.5 million clones, over 85% detected once. The CDR3 runs to 16 residues. V gave up 4 bases and J gave up 3 bases; unmatched junction bases: 5. Germline CDR1 and CDR2: MDHEN and SYDVKM. The V and J genes are TRBV28 and TRBJ1-5; 11 bases are a match to TRBD1. This sequence was found in a man aged 18 to 30 in good health. Some clones in this sample may be carry-over from other donors' samples. The sequenced material came from naive CD4+ T cells from PBMCs. The subset is: CD45RA+ positively selected. CDR3: CASSSGTGGPNQPQHF. CDR3 nucleotide sequence: TGTGCCAGCAGTTCCGGGACAGGGGGACCCAATCAGCCCCAGCATTTT. Based on the CDR3 plus reference TRBV28 and TRBJ1-5, the full variable domain is DVKVTQSSRYLVKRTGEKVFLECVQDMDHENMFWYRQDPGLGLRLIYFSYDVKMKEKGDIPEGYSVSREKKERFSLILESASTNQTSMYLCASSSGTGGPNQPQHFGDGTRLSIL.